This TCR beta chain was captured in a study of read filtering for tumor transcriptome and immune sequencing. Whole-study context: Mean patient age was around 66 years, range about 47 to 90; approximately 17 male, around 14 female. DNase treatment preceded whole-transcriptome library preparation.

Molecular barcoded adaptors covering alpha/delta and beta/gamma chains were used on 400 to 450 ng RNA. Each CDR3 protein gets one entry after TCRdb re-called the reads with MiXCR. Of 40,000 to 50,000 distinct CDR3 sequences listed, roughly a fifth were seen once; the top ten hold approximately 15%. Germline values: CDR1 SNHLY, CDR2 FYNNEI. This CDR3 is 18 amino acids long. V shed 9 bases and J 0 bases; nucleotides not matched to a gene: 11. At the time of active disease, bone marrow was collected from every patient. Study-wide results and limits: Compared with RNA-seq, IR-seq gave much higher clonotype depth and reliability.

This clonotype showed up many times. Antigen: not known. Sequencing input: a population of CD138-negative cells sorted from bone marrow. The clonotype originates from a donor at least 40 years old with multiple myeloma. The rearrangement links TRBV2 to TRBJ2-2; the match to TRBD2 covers 12 bases. CDR3 protein: CASKTSGRGSTNTGELFF. The CDR3 coding sequence is TGTGCCAGTAAGACTAGCGGGAGAGGTAGTACGAACACCGGGGAGCTGTTTTTT.